This T cell receptor (beta chain) emerged from a study of response to subunit inactivated influenza vaccine. Via MiXCR, TCRdb re-called the RT-PCR reads, giving one row per CDR3 protein. The profile covers fewer than 800,000 distinct CDR3 sequences, with around 14% appearing a single time and approximately 10% taken by the ten largest. This clonotype was seen only a few times. This CDR3 is built from 14 residues. Trimming took 6 bases from V and 6 from J; bases not matched to a gene: 8. This TCR came from a man aged 45-65 years who received an inactivated influenza vaccine. The specimen comprised PBMCs from blood, sampled about 11 days after vaccination. The chain combines TRBV12-3 or TRBV12-4 with TRBJ2-3; TRBD2 agrees at 8 bases. This CDR3 reads CASSPLAGQDTQYF. The DNA for the CDR3 is TGTGCCAGCAGCCCATTAGCGGGGCAGGATACGCAGTATTTT.